The 27 T cell receptor beta chains below come from one sample, sequenced in a study of T cell responses to AZD1222 COVID-19 vaccine. Repertoires were generated with immunoSEQ multiplex PCR, while TCRdb's copy carries only in-frame clones and drops some. The top ten hold roughly 1.1% of the sample, which has around 130,000 clones, 80% to 95% seen once. The sample was peripheral blood, taken 28 days after the second AZD1222 dose. The source is an adult who received the AZD1222 COVID-19 vaccine.

This chain links TRBV7-9 with TRBJ2-5; tentatively, D is TRBD2 (6 bases). V was pared by 4 bases and J by 4 bases, with 16 bases between. The length of the CDR3 is 15 residues. The germline CDR1 and CDR2 sequences are SEHNR and FQNEAQ (reference sequence). For the CDR3, the DNA is TGTGCCAGCAGCTCAAACTCGGGAGACGGAGAGACCCAGTACTTC. This encodes CASSSNSGDGETQYF.

This clone was detected only a few times. The chain recombines TRBV27 with TRBJ2-6; D remains ambiguous. Germline CDR1 reads MNHEY; CDR2 reads SMNVEV (reference sequence). CDR3 size: 18 residues. V was shortened by 2 bases and J by 0 bases, with 14 bases between the two germline ends. The CDR3 loop reads CASSLGPPYYSGANVLTF. Written as DNA, the CDR3 is TGTGCCAGCAGTTTAGGACCTCCGTACTACTCTGGGGCCAACGTCCTGACTTTC.

The CDR3 DNA follows: TGTGCCAGCAGCCAAGATTTGCCTCGGGGGGACCTCTACAATGAGCAGTTCTTC. It is translated as CASSQDLPRGDLYNEQFF. The chain carries TRBV4-2 and TRBJ2-1; 7 bases fit TRBD2. There are 18 residues in the CDR3. Germline trimming cut 0 bases from V and 3 bases from J; bases unmatched to any gene: 11. Per germline, CDR1 LGHNA and CDR2 YNFKEQ.

The chain recombines TRBV30 with TRBJ2-1; 7 positions match TRBD2. J gave up 4 bases and V 2 bases, and 8 bases lay outside the gene matches. This CDR3 comprises 15 residues. Germline V lookup: CDR1 GTSNPN, CDR2 SVGIG (reference sequence). This CDR3 reads CAWSQLGGLYNEQFF. The CDR3 coding sequence is TGTGCCTGGAGTCAGTTGGGGGGGTTATACAATGAGCAGTTCTTC. Variable domain in full (rest from reference TRBV30 and TRBJ2-1): SQTIHQWPATLVQPVGSPLSLECTVEGTSNPNLYWYRQAAGRGLQLLFYSVGIGQISSEVPQNLSASRPQDRQFILSSKKLLLSDSGFYLCAWSQLGGLYNEQFFGPGTRLTVL.

This rearrangement joins TRBV20-1 to TRBJ2-1; TRBD2 matches at 11 bases. Germline-derived CDR1 and CDR2 are DFQATT and SNEGSKA (reference sequence). This CDR3 contains 16 residues. J gave up 1 base and V 3 bases, and 5 bases lay outside the gene matches. Here the CDR3 DNA reads TGCAGTGCTAGTCGTAGCGGGGGGGCTTCCTACAATGAGCAGTTCTTC. Translating it yields CSASRSGGASYNEQFF.

On this clone itself: Other nucleotide sequences in the sample specify the same CDR3. The gene calls are TRBV6-5 and TRBJ2-7; 7 bases agree with TRBD2. CDR3 length: 15 amino acids. With 0 bases clipped from V and 0 bases from J, the junction kept 2 bases outside the gene matches. Germline loops: CDR1 MNHEY, CDR2 SVGAGI. CDR3 loop: CASSYSGGSSYEQYF. CDR3 DNA sequence: TGTGCCAGCAGTTACTCGGGGGGGAGCTCCTACGAGCAGTACTTC.

For the CDR3, the DNA is TGTGCCAGCAGCTCGGGACAGGGGAGCCAAGAGACCCAGTACTTC. Residues: CASSSGQGSQETQYF. The chain is built from TRBV7-7 and TRBJ2-5; 10 nucleotides agree with TRBD1. Germline CDR1 and CDR2: SSHAT and FNYEAQ (reference sequence). J gave up 1 base and V 4 bases, and 3 bases lay outside the gene matches. The CDR3 is made up of 15 amino acids.

V usage is TRBV7-2 and J usage is TRBJ2-7, with 9 bases fitting TRBD2. Germline V lookup: CDR1 SGHTA, CDR2 FQGNSA. This CDR3 comprises 18 residues. V shed 1 base and J 0 bases; nucleotides not matched to a gene: 10. In nucleotides, the CDR3 is TGTGCCAGCAGCTTAGGACCTAGCGGGAAACTGAGCTCCTACGAGCAGTACTTC. Its protein product is CASSLGPSGKLSSYEQYF.

The V and J genes are TRBV30 and TRBJ1-5, with D maybe TRBD1 (6 bases). The length of the CDR3 is 14 residues. Germline lookup yields CDR1 GTSNPN and CDR2 SVGIG (reference sequence). The V and J ends lost 2 bases and 3 bases respectively, with 11 bases between them. The CDR3 protein is CAWSFTGINQPQHF. The CDR3 DNA reads TGTGCCTGGAGTTTTACAGGGATCAATCAGCCCCAGCATTTT.

The rearrangement joins TRBV7-2 to TRBJ2-7; 11 bases fit TRBD1. Trimming at V came to 0 bases and at J to 5 bases, leaving 3 bases not matched to a gene. The germline V gene has CDR1 SGHTA and CDR2 FQGNSA. This CDR3 region has 15 residues. The CDR3 sequence: CASSLAGTGGDEQYF. The CDR3 DNA follows: TGTGCCAGCAGCTTAGCCGGGACAGGGGGTGACGAGCAGTACTTC.

V gene TRBV7-9 combines with J gene TRBJ2-1; D not resolved. CDR3 length equals 15 residues. Germline V CDR1 and CDR2: SEHNR, FQNEAQ (reference sequence). Deletions cut 4 bases from V and 3 bases from J, with 13 bases between. The CDR3 loop is CASSSTDGYYNEQFF. The DNA of the CDR3 is TGTGCCAGCAGCTCAACGGACGGGTACTACAATGAGCAGTTCTTC.

This chain uses TRBV7-9 with TRBJ1-1; D not certain. The CDR3 length is 11 residues. The germline CDR1 and CDR2 sequences are SEHNR and FQNEAQ (reference sequence). V was trimmed by 3 bases and J by 7 bases, leaving 6 bases between them. The CDR3 nucleotides read TGTGCCAGCAGCTTTTCAGGTGAAGCTTTCTTT. Its translation is CASSFSGEAFF.

The chain combines TRBV2 with TRBJ2-7; 7 bases agree with TRBD1. The germline gives CDR1 SNHLY, CDR2 FYNNEI. V shed 5 bases and J 2 bases; nucleotides not matched to a gene: 6. This CDR3 is 14 amino acids long. The CDR3 DNA is TGTGCCAGCAGTCTTCAGGGGGTCCCCTACGAGCAGTACTTC. Its protein is CASSLQGVPYEQYF.

The rearrangement links TRBV19 to TRBJ1-2, with D uncertain. Germline CDR1 and CDR2: LNHDA and SQIVND (reference sequence). The CDR3 contains 12 residues. Trimming stripped 7 bases from V and 4 bases from J, with 10 bases between. Here the CDR3 reads CASNERAYGYTF. For the CDR3, the DNA is TGTGCCAGTAATGAGAGGGCCTATGGCTACACCTTC.

The chain couples TRBV28 to TRBJ1-1, with D uncertain. The CDR3 is made up of 14 amino acids. CDR1 is MDHEN, CDR2 SYDVKM, per germline. Between the trimmed V and J ends, which lost 4 bases and 0 bases, there was a span of 9 bases. The CDR3 nucleotides read TGTGCCAGCAGTTACTTAAGGGTGAACACTGAAGCTTTCTTT. Translating gives CASSYLRVNTEAFF.

The rearrangement uses TRBV6-5 and TRBJ2-1; D gene uncertain. Deletions cut 2 bases from V and 9 bases from J, with 8 bases between. The germline gives CDR1 MNHEY, CDR2 SVGAGI. The CDR3 loop spans 12 amino acids. CDR3 sequence (DNA): TGTGCCAGCAGTTACCAGGTCGGTGAGCAGTTCTTC. Translation: CASSYQVGEQFF.

The V call is TRBV5-1, the J call TRBJ1-5, with TRBD1 identical over 8 bases. The junction had 5 bases not matched to a gene; V was cut back by 4 bases and J by 2 bases. Per germline, CDR1 SGHRS and CDR2 YFSETQ. This CDR3 contains 15 residues. CDR3 nucleotides: TGCGCCAGCAGCGTGACAGGGGTGGGCAATCAGCCCCAGCATTTT. Protein: CASSVTGVGNQPQHF.

This chain uses TRBV28 with TRBJ2-2; D is possibly TRBD1 (5 bases). Trimming removed 6 bases from V and 5 bases from J, with 13 bases in between. Germline CDR1 is MDHEN and CDR2 is SYDVKM. CDR3 size: 14 residues. DNA of the CDR3: TGTGCCAGCAGGGGGCCCTATCAAACCGGGGAGCTGTTTTTT. Translating gives CASRGPYQTGELFF.

V usage is TRBV24-1 and J usage is TRBJ1-2; 10 bases are shared with TRBD1. V shed 4 bases, J shed 3 bases, and the junction held 4 bases outside the gene matches. The CDR3 is 15 residues long. CDR1 is KGHDR, CDR2 SFDVKD, per germline. Written as DNA, the CDR3 is TGTGCCACCAGTGACCCGGGACAGGGGCACTATGGCTACACCTTC. It is translated as CATSDPGQGHYGYTF.

This clone was seen once. The chain uses TRBV18 and TRBJ1-1; tentatively, D is TRBD1 (6 bases). Germline CDR1 reads KGHSH; CDR2 reads LQKENI. The CDR3 runs 15 residues. V lost 3 bases and J 1 base, leaving 12 bases between the germline ends. The CDR3 spells CASSPDPGQNTEAFF. CDR3 nucleotides: TGTGCCAGCTCACCTGACCCGGGACAGAACACTGAAGCTTTCTTT.

The chain recombines TRBV5-6 with TRBJ2-7; no clear D. In germline, CDR1 is SGHDT, CDR2 YYEEEE. The ends were cut back, 0 bases at V and 3 bases at J, with 4 bases in the middle. The CDR3 extends over 12 amino acids. The CDR3 DNA sequence: TGTGCCAGCAGCTTGGGGGACTACGAGCAGTACTTC. This encodes CASSLGDYEQYF.

The rearrangement links TRBV3-1 (or the pseudogene TRBV3-2) to TRBJ1-1; D not certain. Trimming stripped 0 bases from V and 1 base from J, with 6 bases between. Germline-derived CDR1 and CDR2 are LGHDT and YNNKEL (reference sequence). The CDR3 consists of 14 residues. The CDR3: CASSQDSRNTEAFF. In DNA, the CDR3 is TGTGCCAGCAGCCAAGATTCCAGGAACACTGAAGCTTTCTTT.

V usage is TRBV5-1 and J usage is TRBJ1-2; 9 bases align to TRBD1. V dropped 0 bases and J dropped 8; count of bases not matched to a gene: 2. Germline V gene lookup returns CDR1 SGHRS and CDR2 YFSETQ. The CDR3 spans 13 residues. DNA for the CDR3: TGCGCCAGCAGCTTGGGGACAGGGGTAGGCTACACCTTC. Translating gives CASSLGTGVGYTF.

This chain connects TRBV28 to TRBJ2-2; TRBD2 is a possible D gene (6 bases). CDR1 is MDHEN and CDR2 is SYDVKM in the germline V gene. V was cut by 7 bases and J by 1 base, with 19 bases left in between. CDR3 size: 17 residues. CDR3 amino acids: CASTQGGGVGNTGELFF. In DNA form, the CDR3 reads TGTGCCAGCACCCAAGGTGGCGGGGTAGGGAACACCGGGGAGCTGTTTTTT.

The V call is TRBV4-3, the J call TRBJ1-6; a weak D match, TRBD1 (5 bases). V lost 0 bases and J 9 bases, leaving 15 bases between the germline ends. Germline CDR1 LGHNA, CDR2 YSLEER. CDR3 size: 16 residues. CDR3 loop: CASSQEGGRVGSPLHF. CDR3 sequence (DNA): TGCGCCAGCAGCCAAGAGGGGGGTCGGGTTGGTTCACCCCTCCACTTT.

The chain carries TRBV7-3 and TRBJ2-7, with D hard to call. CDR1 is SGHTA, CDR2 FQGTGA, per germline. The V end lost 3 bases, the J end lost 7 bases, and 13 bases lay between the germline ends. The CDR3 extends over 13 amino acids. In DNA form, the CDR3 reads TGTGCCAGCAGCTTGCTCCCCGAGAAGGAGCAGTACTTC. This encodes CASSLLPEKEQYF.

The gene calls are TRBV6-1 and TRBJ1-2, with TRBD1 matching over 9 bases. The germline V gene encodes CDR1 MNHNS and CDR2 SASEGT. With V trimmed by 3 bases and J by 8 bases, 10 bases remained unmatched. This CDR3 is 15 amino acids long. CDR3 in DNA: TGTGCCAGCAGTGAGCGGGACAGGGAGTTGCGGGGCTACACCTTC. Translated, it gives CASSERDRELRGYTF.